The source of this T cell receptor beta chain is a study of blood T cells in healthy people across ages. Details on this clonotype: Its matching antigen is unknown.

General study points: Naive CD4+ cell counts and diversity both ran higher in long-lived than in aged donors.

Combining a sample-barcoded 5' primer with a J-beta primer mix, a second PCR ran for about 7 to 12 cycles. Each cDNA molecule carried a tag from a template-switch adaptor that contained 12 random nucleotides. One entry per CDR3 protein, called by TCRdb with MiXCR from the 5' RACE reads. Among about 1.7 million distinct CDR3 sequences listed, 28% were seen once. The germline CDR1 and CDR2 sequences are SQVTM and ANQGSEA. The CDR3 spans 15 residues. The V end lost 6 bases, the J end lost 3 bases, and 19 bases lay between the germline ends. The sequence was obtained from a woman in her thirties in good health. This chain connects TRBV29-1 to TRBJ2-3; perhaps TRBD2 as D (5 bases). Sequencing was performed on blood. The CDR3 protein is CSVLPKGTGTDTQYF. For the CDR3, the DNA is TGCAGCGTCCTACCTAAGGGCACGGGGACAGATACGCAGTATTTT.